These 3 T cell receptor beta chains were all obtained from the same sample, sequenced in a study of shared clonotypes between healthy human individuals. Naive CD8 cells lacked CD45RO and underwent positive selection for CCR7, leaving out terminally differentiated effector memory CD45RA+ cells. The method was immunoSEQ multiplex PCR; TCRdb's version includes in-frame clones alone and lacks a portion of them. The sample consists of about 2.1 million clones, under 95% of them appearing once. The sample consisted of naive CD8+ T cells from PBMCs. The receptors were sampled from a man between 18 and 29 years old in good health. Some clones in this sample may be carry-over from other donors' samples.

The sample holds one count of this clone. The chain recombines TRBV10-3 with TRBJ1-4; possibly TRBD1 for D (5 bases). The CDR3 contains 15 residues. V dropped 2 bases and J dropped 4 bases, with 11 bases sitting between them. Looked up from germline, CDR1 is ENHRY and CDR2 is SYGVKD. Here the CDR3 reads CAISEGTLGNEKLFF. The CDR3 DNA is TGTGCCATCAGTGAGGGGACCCTGGGTAATGAAAAACTGTTTTTT.

The chain carries TRBV5-1 and TRBJ1-4; maybe TRBD1 (5 bases). The CDR3 length is 19 residues. Germline V gene sequence: CDR1 SGHRS, CDR2 YFSETQ. V lost 0 bases and J lost 7, with 25 bases in between. The CDR3 loop reads CASSLGPRTGTGRGEKLFF. The CDR3, as DNA: TGCGCCAGCAGCTTGGGGCCTCGGACGGGGACGGGCAGAGGTGAAAAACTGTTTTTT. Complete variable domain (other parts from reference TRBV5-1 and TRBJ1-4): KAGVTQTPRYLIKTRGQQVTLSCSPISGHRSVSWYQQTPGQGLQFLFEYFSETQRNKGNFPGRFSGRQFSNSRSEMNVSTLELGDSALYLCASSLGPRTGTGRGEKLFFGSGTQLSVL.

The chain has TRBV19 and TRBJ2-5; no clear D gene. This CDR3 comprises 14 residues. Trimming cost V 3 bases and J 1 base, with 9 bases left between them. Looked up from germline, CDR1 is LNHDA and CDR2 is SQIVND (reference sequence). As DNA, the CDR3 is TGTGCCAGTAGTATGGGTAGAAGCCAAGAGACCCAGTACTTC. This codes for CASSMGRSQETQYF.